The next 29 T cell receptor beta chains were all read from a single sample in a study of control samples from healthy donors and cancer patients. Assay: immunoSEQ multiplex PCR; the TCRdb copy retains only in-frame clones and omits some. The sample yields about 84,000 clones, 91% seen once. Sequenced material: blood. These receptors were collected from a man aged 25 to 40 in good health.

This sequence joins TRBV5-6 and TRBJ2-3; D possibly matches TRBD1 or TRBD2 (5 bases each). The V gene lost 0 bases and the J gene lost 6 bases, with 11 bases spanning the gap. The germline CDR1 and CDR2 sequences are SGHDT and YYEEEE. This CDR3 has 14 residues. CDR3 DNA: TGTGCCAGCAGCTTGGGACAGCCGGGGGATACGCAGTATTTT. Its protein is CASSLGQPGDTQYF.

The chain uses TRBV15 and TRBJ1-2; 7 bases map to TRBD1. CDR1 is LNHNV and CDR2 is YYDKDF in the germline V gene (reference sequence). After removal of 2 bases from V and 8 bases from J, the junction contained 14 bases not matched to a gene. The CDR3 is made up of 16 amino acids. CDR3 in DNA: TGTGCCACCAGCAGATCTACCCGGACAGGACCCTGGGGCTACACCTTC. Translation gives CATSRSTRTGPWGYTF.

V usage is TRBV12-3 or TRBV12-4 and J usage is TRBJ2-2; TRBD1 aligns across 8 bases. The ends lost 6 bases at V and 6 bases at J; junction bases unmatched: 3. The CDR3 is 13 amino acids. The CDR3: CASRSQGAGELFF. The DNA for the CDR3 is TGTGCCAGCAGGTCACAGGGGGCCGGGGAGCTGTTTTTT.

This clone occurred once. The chain uses TRBV2 and TRBJ2-3; D might be TRBD1 or TRBD2, each matching 6 bases. Germline loops: CDR1 SNHLY, CDR2 FYNNEI. This CDR3 contains 16 residues. The V end lost 2 bases, the J end lost 6 bases, and 18 bases lay between the germline ends. In DNA form, the CDR3 reads TGTGCCAGCAGTGAATCGCGGGTCGGAGGGGGGGATACGCAGTATTTT. Encoded protein: CASSESRVGGGDTQYF.

The V and J genes are TRBV19 and TRBJ2-5; D gene uncertain. The V end was cut by 4 bases, the J end by 4 bases, with 19 bases between. Germline CDR1 reads LNHDA; CDR2 reads SQIVND (reference sequence). The CDR3 totals 16 residues. CDR3 nucleotide sequence: TGTGCCAGTAGTAAATGGGTCCTGGCAGCGCCAGAGACCCAGTACTTC. Its protein product is CASSKWVLAAPETQYF.

The V and J genes are TRBV2 and TRBJ2-5; the D gene could be TRBD1 or TRBD2 (6 bases each). There are 15 residues in the CDR3. V dropped 3 bases and J dropped 6 bases, with 17 bases sitting between them. Looked up from germline, CDR1 is SNHLY and CDR2 is FYNNEI. The CDR3 nucleotides are TGTGCCAGCAGTGAGTCGGAGGGGGTGATCCAGACCCAGTACTTC. As protein: CASSESEGVIQTQYF.

The chain carries TRBV6-1 and TRBJ1-4, with D hard to call. Per germline, CDR1 MNHNS and CDR2 SASEGT. The CDR3 consists of 13 residues. The germline V and J ends were trimmed by 5 bases and 5 bases, with 9 bases remaining between them. The CDR3 is CASSWSQNEKLFF. In nucleotides, the CDR3 is TGTGCCAGCAGTTGGAGCCAGAATGAAAAACTGTTTTTT.

This clone was recorded a few times. V usage is TRBV11-2 and J usage is TRBJ2-2; D not certain. V dropped 2 bases and J dropped 5 bases, with 24 bases sitting between them. The germline gives CDR1 SGHAT, CDR2 FQNNGV. The CDR3 contains 19 residues. In DNA, the CDR3 is TGTGCCAGCAGCTTAAGTTTGCCTGCCAGCCGTGTTCGAACCGGGGAGCTGTTTTTT. Its protein is CASSLSLPASRVRTGELFF.

The rearrangement joins TRBV28 to TRBJ1-2; D possibly corresponds to TRBD1 (5 bases). Deletions cut 3 bases from V and 8 bases from J, with 16 bases between. The CDR3 consists of 14 residues. CDR1 is MDHEN, CDR2 SYDVKM, per germline. CDR3 sequence (DNA): TGTGCCAGCAGTTTTGAGGGGCTTTTTTTAGGCTACACCTTC. Translation: CASSFEGLFLGYTF.

DNA of the CDR3: TGTGCCACCAGAGAAAAGGTCTTAGGCAAGAATTCACCCCTCCACTTT. Translated: CATREKVLGKNSPLHF. This sequence joins TRBV6-4 and TRBJ1-6; no reliable D call. This CDR3 contains 16 residues. V was clipped by 10 bases and J by 7 bases, with 23 bases between them. Germline V gives CDR1 MRHNA, CDR2 SNTAGT.

This chain links TRBV6-6 with TRBJ2-7, with D perhaps being TRBD1 or TRBD2 (5 bases each). V gave up 0 bases and J gave up 4 bases, with 10 bases separating them. The CDR3 loop spans 14 amino acids. CDR1 is MNHNY and CDR2 is SVGAGI in the germline V gene (reference sequence). The CDR3 loop is CASSYSSGPYEQYF. The CDR3, as DNA: TGTGCCAGCAGTTACTCTTCGGGACCGTACGAGCAGTACTTC.

This chain links TRBV5-1 with TRBJ2-3; the match to TRBD2 covers 7 bases. J lost 8 bases, V lost 4 bases, and 22 bases had no gene match. CDR1 is SGHRS and CDR2 is YFSETQ in the germline V gene. The CDR3 totals 18 residues. The CDR3 DNA follows: TGCGCCAGCAGCCTCTTTCCGCTAGCGGAGGACTCCGGGGGTACGCAGTATTTT. It specifies CASSLFPLAEDSGGTQYF.

This chain uses TRBV5-5 with TRBJ2-3; D is undetermined. V lost 0 bases to trimming and J lost 4 bases, with 3 bases between them. Looked up from germline, CDR1 is SGHKS and CDR2 is YYEKEE (reference sequence). This CDR3 region has 12 residues. DNA of the CDR3: TGTGCCAGCAGCTTGGATGCAGATACGCAGTATTTT. Protein product: CASSLDADTQYF.

J is TRBJ1-2 and V is TRBV21-1; the D segment call TRBD1 is taken from the table without a DNA check. TRBV21-1 is marked as a pseudogene. This CDR3 comprises 20 residues. The CDR3 loop reads CASSKTTQDRTPPPNYGYTF. CDR3 nucleotide sequence: TGTGCCAGCAGCAAAACGACTCAGGACAGGACTCCACCGCCTAACTATGGCTACACCTTC.

This clone was seen a single time. The CDR3 DNA follows: TGTGCCAGCAGCTTCGGGGCCCCGGGGGCGTACACCGGGGAGCTGTTTTTT. It translates to CASSFGAPGAYTGELFF. This rearrangement joins TRBV7-2 to TRBJ2-2; D is perhaps TRBD1 or TRBD2 (6 bases each). Trimming removed 3 bases at V and 3 bases at J, with 17 bases between. Looked up from germline, CDR1 is SGHTA and CDR2 is FQGNSA. This CDR3 contains 17 residues.

This chain joins TRBV11-3 and TRBJ1-3; D unclear. The CDR3 runs 14 residues. Germline CDR1 is SGHNT and CDR2 is YENEEA. Deletions cut 2 bases from V and 9 bases from J, with 14 bases between. DNA of the CDR3: TGTGCCAGCAGCTTACCGTTGCACGGGAGCACCATATATTTT. Translating it yields CASSLPLHGSTIYF.

The genes are TRBV19 and TRBJ2-3, with TRBD2 matching 13 bases. The trim removed 3 bases at V and 0 bases at J, leaving 3 bases unmatched. Germline CDR1 is LNHDA and CDR2 is SQIVND (reference sequence). The length of the CDR3 is 17 residues. The CDR3 nucleotides read TGTGCCAGTAGTATCGGGACTAGCGGGACTAGCACAGATACGCAGTATTTT. Its translation: CASSIGTSGTSTDTQYF.

This rearrangement joins TRBV25-1 to TRBJ2-7; 7 nucleotides match TRBD1. The CDR3 is 14 amino acids. V trimming: 6 bases; J trimming: 2 bases; junction bases outside the gene matches: 7. Germline V CDR1 and CDR2: MGHDK, SYGVNS. The CDR3 loop reads CASSHRTGAYEQYF. The CDR3 DNA reads as TGTGCCAGCAGCCATCGGACAGGAGCCTACGAGCAGTACTTC.

The chain uses TRBV28 and TRBJ1-2; no clear D gene. Deletions cut 1 base from V and 8 bases from J, with 14 bases between. Per the germline V gene, CDR1 is MDHEN and CDR2 is SYDVKM. The CDR3 totals 14 residues. The CDR3 region has the DNA TGTGCCAGCAGTTTATTCGGGGAGACTCGGGGCTACACCTTC. It is translated as CASSLFGETRGYTF.

The DNA of the CDR3 is TGCGCCAGCAGCTTGAGGTCAGATCCAGCTAACTATGGCTACACCTTC. It encodes CASSLRSDPANYGYTF. V and J are TRBV5-1 and TRBJ1-2, with D unresolved. The CDR3 totals 16 residues. The germline V and J ends were trimmed by 1 base and 0 bases, with 13 bases remaining between them. The V gene's germline CDR1 is SGHRS and CDR2 YFSETQ.

This clone was observed a single time. This chain connects TRBV12-3 or TRBV12-4 to TRBJ1-1; D gene unclear. The CDR3 loop spans 13 amino acids. V lost 4 bases and J lost 0, with 6 bases in between. The CDR3 nucleotides read TGTGCCAGCAGTTACAGATTGAACACTGAAGCTTTCTTT. Its protein product is CASSYRLNTEAFF.

The chain employs TRBV6-6 and TRBJ2-1; D gene unclear. Trimming stripped 2 bases from V and 6 bases from J, with 14 bases between. CDR3 length: 15 amino acids. The V gene's germline CDR1 is MNHNY and CDR2 SVGAGI (reference sequence). CDR3 residues: CASSYPSLNGNEQFF. CDR3 DNA sequence: TGTGCCAGCAGTTACCCGTCCCTGAACGGCAATGAGCAGTTCTTC.

The genes are TRBV2 and TRBJ2-1, with 7 bases identical to TRBD2. V was pared by 3 bases and J by 4 bases, with 6 bases of the junction left unmatched. Germline values: CDR1 SNHLY, CDR2 FYNNEI. There are 15 residues in the CDR3. The CDR3 DNA reads as TGTGCCAGCAGTGAGGGGGAGGGGTTTTACAATGAGCAGTTCTTC. It is translated as CASSEGEGFYNEQFF.

The chain joins TRBV9 to TRBJ2-1; 9 nucleotides agree with TRBD2. Germline lookup yields CDR1 SGDLS and CDR2 YYNGEE. This CDR3 contains 16 residues. V lost 0 bases and J lost 8; bases outside the gene matches: 9. CDR3 sequence reads: CASSVVSSGIKDEQFF. The CDR3 nucleotides read TGTGCCAGCAGCGTAGTGTCTAGCGGGATAAAGGATGAGCAGTTCTTC.

The V gene is TRBV28, the J gene TRBJ1-4; D is unresolved. The CDR3 covers 12 residues. The germline V gene encodes CDR1 MDHEN and CDR2 SYDVKM. The V end was cut by 4 bases, the J end by 3 bases, with 3 bases between. Written as DNA, the CDR3 is TGTGCCAGCAGTTCCCCTAATGAAAAACTGTTTTTT. Translating it yields CASSSPNEKLFF.

This sequence joins TRBV28 and TRBJ2-3, with no clear D. Trimming removed 5 bases from V and 2 bases from J, with 5 bases in between. This CDR3 is 12 amino acids long. Germline assignment: CDR1 MDHEN and CDR2 SYDVKM. The CDR3 spells CASSVTTDTQYF. As DNA, the CDR3 is TGTGCCAGCAGTGTAACCACAGATACGCAGTATTTT.

This rearrangement joins TRBV5-4 to TRBJ2-1; the match to TRBD2 covers 7 bases. CDR3 length equals 15 residues. Unmatched junction bases numbered 4, after V lost 0 bases and J lost 4 bases. From germline, CDR1 is SGHNT and CDR2 YYREEE (reference sequence). The CDR3 DNA follows: TGTGCCAGCAGCTTGGGGGGAGGGGATTACAATGAGCAGTTCTTC. Its translation: CASSLGGGDYNEQFF.

The CDR3 region is CASTTGTGYYEQYF. The CDR3 nucleotides are TGTGCCAGCACAACCGGGACAGGGTACTACGAGCAGTACTTC. This chain uses TRBV6-5 with TRBJ2-7; 9 bases fit TRBD1. Germline CDR1 MNHEY, CDR2 SVGAGI. The V and J ends lost 7 bases and 3 bases, in that order; junction bases with no gene match: 7. The CDR3 covers 14 residues.

This chain joins TRBV9 and TRBJ2-1; D call uncertain. Germline V gene sequence: CDR1 SGDLS, CDR2 YYNGEE. The length of the CDR3 is 13 residues. V was shortened by 0 bases and J by 9 bases, with 10 bases between the two germline ends. The CDR3 nucleotides are TGTGCCAGCAGCGTAGTCGGGTGGGGTGAGCAGTTCTTC. Protein product: CASSVVGWGEQFF.